What follows are 18 T cell receptor beta chains derived from one specimen sequenced in a study of cytomegalovirus exposure and HLA in healthy donors. Amplification used 60 Vbeta primers and 13 Jbeta primers. Sequenced by immunoSEQ multiplex PCR; TCRdb stores in-frame clones only, minus some. The sample lists hundreds of thousands of clones; roughly 83% were seen once. Sequences were obtained from PBMCs. The receptors originated from a girl aged 5-17 years in good health and CMV-seronegative.

The chain links TRBV9 to TRBJ2-1; 10 nucleotides line up with TRBD2. Germline V lookup: CDR1 SGDLS, CDR2 YYNGEE. CDR3 length: 16 amino acids. The J segment lost 6 bases and the V segment lost 4 bases, leaving 10 bases of the junction unmatched. Here the CDR3 reads CASSSRGERGGNEQFF. DNA for the CDR3: TGTGCCAGCAGCTCTCGGGGCGAGCGGGGGGGCAATGAGCAGTTCTTC.

This chain connects TRBV5-1 to TRBJ1-1, with a tentative D call TRBD1 (6 bases). The germline gives CDR1 SGHRS, CDR2 YFSETQ. The ends were cut back, 5 bases at V and 1 base at J, with 12 bases in the middle. The CDR3 spans 14 residues. The CDR3 spells CASSWGGANTEAFF. The CDR3 DNA reads TGCGCCAGCAGTTGGGGGGGGGCGAACACTGAAGCTTTCTTT.

This clone was observed a single time. The genes are TRBV6-1 and TRBJ2-7; weak D call: TRBD2 (7 bases). The ends were cut back, 2 bases at V and 1 base at J, with 12 bases in the middle. This CDR3 region has 15 residues. Germline CDR1 MNHNS, CDR2 SASEGT. The CDR3 DNA follows: TGTGCCAGCAGTGAAATTGCGGGGGCTTCCTACGAGCAGTACTTC. This translates into CASSEIAGASYEQYF.

This clone was recorded once. The CDR3 is CASSRDSLSYEQYF. Written as DNA, the CDR3 is TGTGCCAGCAGCCGCGACAGTCTCTCCTACGAGCAGTACTTC. The V and J genes are TRBV2 and TRBJ2-7; a weak D match, TRBD1 (5 bases). Trimming took 6 bases from V and 0 from J, leaving 12 bases between them. Per germline, CDR1 SNHLY and CDR2 FYNNEI. The CDR3 covers 14 residues.

This rearrangement joins TRBV29-1 to TRBJ1-2; D is perhaps TRBD1 (5 bases). Between the trimmed V and J ends, which lost 7 bases and 0 bases, there was a span of 18 bases. CDR1 is SQVTM, CDR2 ANQGSEA, per germline. This CDR3 is built from 15 residues. CDR3 loop: CSAYQGTKANYGYTF. The CDR3 coding sequence is TGCAGCGCATATCAGGGAACCAAAGCTAACTATGGCTACACCTTC.

J is TRBJ1-1 and V is TRBV5-6; unclear D gene. CDR3 length equals 15 residues. Trimming shortened V by 4 bases and J by 1 base, and 14 bases separated the two germline ends. Germline assignment: CDR1 SGHDT and CDR2 YYEEEE. The CDR3 region is CASSESPLPNTEAFF. The CDR3 bases are TGTGCCAGCAGCGAGTCTCCACTACCGAACACTGAAGCTTTCTTT.

This chain connects TRBV2 to TRBJ1-2; the D gene is possibly TRBD1 (5 bases). V was cut by 4 bases and J by 4 bases, with 7 bases left in between. Germline CDR1 reads SNHLY; CDR2 reads FYNNEI. The CDR3 is made up of 12 amino acids. The CDR3 sequence: CASSGRVYGYTF. The CDR3 DNA reads as TGTGCCAGCAGTGGCAGGGTCTATGGCTACACCTTC.

This chain connects TRBV7-9 to TRBJ2-3; 9 bases align to TRBD2. Trimming took 7 bases from V and 6 from J; bases not matched to a gene: 11. Looked up from germline, CDR1 is SEHNR and CDR2 is FQNEAQ (reference sequence). This CDR3 region has 15 residues. CDR3 amino acids: CASKTEGLADDTQYF. Here the CDR3 DNA reads TGTGCCAGCAAAACAGAGGGACTAGCCGACGATACGCAGTATTTT. The full variable domain, completed using reference TRBV7-9 and TRBJ2-3, is DTGVSQNPRHKITKRGQNVTFRCDPISEHNRLYWYRQTLGQGPEFLTYFQNEAQLEKSRLLSDRFSAERPKGSFSTLEIQRTEQGDSAMYLCASKTEGLADDTQYFGPGTRLTVL.

V usage is TRBV18 and J usage is TRBJ1-3, with D possibly matching TRBD1 (5 bases). Trimming cost V 0 bases and J 2 bases, with 8 bases left between them. Germline V gene lookup returns CDR1 KGHSH and CDR2 LQKENI. This CDR3 contains 15 residues. The CDR3 DNA follows: TGTGCCAGCTCACCACCGGGCAGGGCTGGAAACACCATATATTTT. Encoded protein: CASSPPGRAGNTIYF.

The chain has TRBV21-1 and TRBJ2-3; the table names TRBD2, a call not compared with the DNA. TRBV21-1 is a pseudogene locus. The CDR3 consists of 18 residues. CDR3 in DNA: TGTGCCAGCAGCCCCAAGACTAGCGGAGGTGCTAGCACAGATACGCAGTATTTT. This codes for CASSPKTSGGASTDTQYF.

A single count supports this clone. The chain uses TRBV18 and TRBJ1-2; TRBD1 might be the D (5 bases). V lost 8 bases to trimming and J lost 7 bases, with 17 bases between them. Germline V gene data show CDR1 as KGHSH and CDR2 as LQKENI. CDR3 length equals 13 residues. CDR3 in amino acids: CASQTGGIGGYTF. The CDR3 DNA sequence: TGTGCCAGCCAAACGGGGGGGATCGGTGGCTACACCTTC.

The rearrangement joins TRBV28 to TRBJ1-4, with D hard to call. This CDR3 comprises 15 residues. Per the germline V gene, CDR1 is MDHEN and CDR2 is SYDVKM. Trimming took 5 bases from V and 3 from J, leaving 13 bases between them. The CDR3 sequence is CASSVRVVANEKLFF. DNA for the CDR3: TGTGCCAGCAGTGTCCGGGTGGTGGCTAATGAAAAACTGTTTTTT.

V gene TRBV27 combines with J gene TRBJ1-2; 8 bases fit TRBD1. The J segment lost 6 bases and the V segment lost 2 bases, leaving 2 bases of the junction unmatched. CDR1 MNHEY and CDR2 SMNVEV come from the germline V gene (reference sequence). The CDR3 is made up of 13 amino acids. The CDR3 DNA reads TGTGCCAGCAGTTTAATGACAGGGGATGGCTACACCTTC. This translates into CASSLMTGDGYTF.

The CDR3 DNA reads TGCGCCAGCAGTGAGAGCAGGGGGCTCGGGGAGCCCCAGCATTTT. It yields the protein CASSESRGLGEPQHF. V and J are TRBV10-1 and TRBJ1-5, with TRBD1 identical over 8 bases. The CDR3 is 15 amino acids. With V trimmed by 2 bases and J by 8 bases, 8 bases remained unmatched. Germline-derived CDR1 and CDR2 are WNHNN and SYGVQD (reference sequence).

J is TRBJ2-1 and V is TRBV5-1; 8 bases are a match to TRBD1. Per the germline V gene, CDR1 is SGHRS and CDR2 is YFSETQ. The trim removed 4 bases at V and 6 bases at J, leaving 3 bases unmatched. CDR3 length: 13 amino acids. For the CDR3, the DNA is TGCGCCAGCAGCAGTACAGGGGGCAATGAGCAGTTCTTC. The encoded protein is CASSSTGGNEQFF.

The chain couples TRBV5-4 to TRBJ1-1; D not certain. Trimming left V 0 bases short and J 0 bases short, with 6 bases between. The CDR3 sequence is 14 residues long. Germline V CDR1 and CDR2: SGHNT, YYREEE (reference sequence). CDR3 bases: TGTGCCAGCAGCTTGGAGGGAGTGAACACTGAAGCTTTCTTT. Its protein is CASSLEGVNTEAFF.

The V gene is TRBV7-8, the J gene TRBJ2-7, with D maybe TRBD2 (5 bases). Germline values: CDR1 SGHVS, CDR2 FQNEAQ. The CDR3 is made up of 15 amino acids. Trimming cost V 2 bases and J 0 bases, with 11 bases left between them. CDR3 bases: TGTGCCAGCAGCTTATCCTCCGACTACTCCTACGAGCAGTACTTC. Amino acid sequence: CASSLSSDYSYEQYF.

The genes are TRBV30 and TRBJ2-4; TRBD1 might be the D (5 bases). Per the germline V gene, CDR1 is GTSNPN and CDR2 is SVGIG (reference sequence). This CDR3 comprises 12 residues. Trimming removed 3 bases at V and 3 bases at J, with 6 bases between. The CDR3, as DNA: TGTGCCTGGAGGGGGCACAAAAACATTCAGTACTTC. Residues: CAWRGHKNIQYF.